Listed below are T cell receptor beta chains from one sample, sequenced in a study of cytomegalovirus exposure and HLA in healthy donors. TCRdb's table, derived via immunoSEQ multiplex PCR, lists solely in-frame clones and lacks some. The table has approximately 86,000 clones, 76% seen once; the top ten hold about 2.9%. Sequenced material: PBMCs. These receptors came from a man aged 35-49 years in good health and CMV-seronegative. The CDR3 runs from the conserved cysteine through the conserved F or W. The D gene is left open where the match is weak. A row's size may be missing; if present it is once, few, many or a size class.

length	size	D	V	J	DNA	CDR3
13	-	-	TRBV6-4	TRBJ2-2	TGTGCCAGCAGTCTCGACAGCACCGGGGAGCTGTTTTTT	CASSLDSTGELFF
15	few	-	TRBV7-9	TRBJ2-7	TGTTCCAGCAGCTCACTGAGCGAAACGAACTACGAGCAGTACTTC	CSSSSLSETNYEQYF
14	-	TRBD2	TRBV12-5	TRBJ2-3	TGTGCTAGTGGTTTCTCGGGGGGGGCAGATACGCAGTATTTT	CASGFSGGADTQYF
15	-	TRBD1	TRBV6-5	TRBJ1-2	TGTGCCAGCAGTTATTCGGGACAGCCCGTTTGCGGCTACACCTTC	CASSYSGQPVCGYTF
12	-	TRBD1	TRBV4-2	TRBJ2-1	TGTGCCAGCAGCCTAAACAGGGGTGAGCAGTTCTTC	CASSLNRGEQFF
12	-	-	TRBV19	TRBJ1-1	TGTGCCAGTAGTATCTGGAACACTGAAGCTTTCTTT	CASSIWNTEAFF
14	-	-	TRBV4-1	TRBJ2-3	TGCGCCAGCAGCCACTCTAGCCTCGGGGATACGCAGTATTTT	CASSHSSLGDTQYF
14	-	TRBD2	TRBV7-2	TRBJ2-2	TGTGCCAGCCGCCCGGGACTAGTTTCCGGGGAGCTGTTTTTT	CASRPGLVSGELFF
15	-	TRBD1	TRBV7-9	TRBJ1-6	TGTTCCAGCAGCTCGGACAGGGCCCTTCCCGTACCCCTCCACTTT	CSSSSDRALPVPLHF
11	-	TRBD2	TRBV25-1	TRBJ2-5	TGTGCCAGCAGTGGTGGGGGGGCCCAGTACTTC	CASSGGGAQYF
12	-	-	TRBV7-3	TRBJ2-7	TGTGCCAGCAGCTTTCAGGGCAGGCCTCAGTACTTC	CASSFQGRPQYF
15	-	-	TRBV4-3	TRBJ1-1	TGCGCCAGCAGCCAAGGTAGGGGAGGGTACACTGAAGCTTTCTTT	CASSQGRGGYTEAFF
17	few	-	TRBV28	TRBJ1-1	TGTGCCAGCAGTACGAAAGACATAGGGAGATCGGGCACTGAAGCTTTCTTT	CASSTKDIGRSGTEAFF
14	few	-	TRBV6-1	TRBJ1-6	TGTGCCAGCAGTGAAATAGATCTTAATTCACCCCTCCACTTT	CASSEIDLNSPLHF
14	-	-	TRBV15	TRBJ1-1	TGTGCCACCAGCAGAGATCGCGGCAGCCGGAAAGCTTTCTTT	CATSRDRGSRKAFF
16	-	-	TRBV4-1	TRBJ1-2	TGCGCCAGCAGCCAAGATATTTCCCTTCCTGAGCGCGGCTACACCTTC	CASSQDISLPERGYTF
14	few	-	TRBV18	TRBJ1-1	TGTGCCAGCCAAGGGGGAAACTCGAACACTGAAGCTTTCTTT	CASQGGNSNTEAFF
13	-	-	TRBV15	TRBJ2-3	TGTGCCACCACCCAGCCAGGGTCAGATACGCAGTATTTT	CATTQPGSDTQYF
16	-	-	TRBV2	TRBJ1-2	TGTGCCAGCACTTGGGGGGGGTCTCGGGCTAACTATGGCTACACCTTC	CASTWGGSRANYGYTF
15	-	TRBD2	TRBV4-3	TRBJ2-7	TGCGCCAGCAGCCTGGTTAGCGGGGAGATTTACGAGCAGTACTTC	CASSLVSGEIYEQYF
17	-	TRBD1	TRBV7-9	TRBJ1-2	TGTGCCAGCAGCTTAGGAGGACAGGGCATATATAACTATGGCTACACCTTC	CASSLGGQGIYNYGYTF
15	-	-	TRBV6-1	TRBJ1-1	TGTGCCAGCAGTGAATTCACCCGCCGGGACACTGAAGCTTTCTTT	CASSEFTRRDTEAFF
14	-	-	TRBV6-1	TRBJ2-3	TGTGCCAGCAGTTGGGACAGACTAGTGGATACGCAGTATTTT	CASSWDRLVDTQYF
16	-	TRBD2	TRBV6-1	TRBJ2-3	TGTGCCAGCAGTGAGACGAGCGGGGGCGGGGCAGATACGCAGTATTTT	CASSETSGGGADTQYF
13	-	-	TRBV5-3	TRBJ2-5	TGTGCCAGAAGCTTGGGACAGCAAGAGACCCAGTACTTC	CARSLGQQETQYF
15	-	TRBD1	TRBV7-3	TRBJ1-3	TGTGCCAGCAGCCAGGGGACAGGCTTTGGAAACACCATATATTTT	CASSQGTGFGNTIYF
14	-	TRBD2	TRBV30	TRBJ2-5	TGTGCCTGGACCGTGGGACTAGCGCAAGAGACCCAGTACTTC	CAWTVGLAQETQYF
16	-	TRBD2	TRBV27	TRBJ2-3	TGTGCCAGCAGTTTGTTAGCGGGGGGGCAAGCAGATACGCAGTATTTT	CASSLLAGGQADTQYF
12	-	-	TRBV19	TRBJ1-5	TGTGCCAGTAGCTTTATTAATCAGCCCCAGCATTTT	CASSFINQPQHF
13	-	-	TRBV5-5	TRBJ2-7	TGTGCCAGCAGCTTTGGGGGGTCCTACGAGCAGTACTTC	CASSFGGSYEQYF